The 18 T cell receptor beta chains in this list originate from one sample, sequenced in a study of tissue T cells after allogeneic stem cell transplantation. Produced via immunoSEQ multiplex PCR; TCRdb's table is partial and in-frame only. The sample shows over 5,500 clones, 40% to 60% of them seen only once. Described time point: mouse harvest day 7 after allogeneic transplant. Mouse grafts combined 10^7 T-cell-depleted bone marrow cells with 10^6 splenic CD5+ T cells. Specimen: gut tissue. The receptors were sampled from a female BALB/c mouse given C57BL/6 T cells with graft-versus-host disease after an allogeneic hematopoietic cell transplant.

Worth noting for this clone: The genes and germline here are from mouse. The CDR3 end is not reached by the read, which stops 1 residue before it; the germline J gene fills it in. The chain uses TRBV26 and TRBJ2-3, with a tentative D call TRBD1 (6 bases). This CDR3 spans 12 amino acids. Germline V gene sequence: CDR1 KGHPV, CDR2 FQNQEV (reference sequence). The V and J ends lost 2 bases and 6 bases respectively, with 6 bases between them. CDR3 residues: CASSLRGETLYF. The sequenced part of the CDR3 DNA is TGTGCCAGCAGTCTGAGGGGGGAAACGCTGTAT.

This clone occurred a few times. Gene labels here are mouse ones. The read finishes 1 residue shy of the CDR3 end, and the germline J gene is used to complete it. This chain connects TRBV26 to TRBJ1-5; D is undetermined. Germline V gives CDR1 KGHPV, CDR2 FQNQEV (reference sequence). Trimming pared 6 bases from V and 0 bases from J, leaving 6 bases between. CDR3 length equals 13 residues. The covered CDR3 bases are TGTGCCAGCAGCCGAGTTAACAACCAGGCTCCGCTT. It is translated as CASSRVNNQAPL. The CDR3 as a whole reads CASSRVNNQAPLF. The full variable domain, completed using reference TRBV26 and TRBJ1-5, is NSKVIQTPRYLVKGQGQKAKMRCIPEKGHPVVFWYQQNKNNEFKFLINFQNQEVLQQIDMTEKRFSAECPSNSPCSLEIQSSEAGDSALYLCASSRVNNQAPLFGEGTRLSVL.

In the case of this clone: Mouse names are used for the genes. The DNA read from the CDR3 is TGTGCCAGCATGAGGCCAATTTCTGGAAATACGCTCTAT. Its translation: CASMRPISGNTLY. The CDR3, in full, reads CASMRPISGNTLYF. The genes are TRBV26 and TRBJ1-3; D unresolved. The CDR3 extends 1 residue past the end of the read, so its final part is completed from the germline J gene. CDR1 KGHPV and CDR2 FQNQEV come from the germline V gene (reference sequence). This CDR3 contains 14 residues. V was trimmed by 7 bases and J by 0 bases, leaving 10 bases between them.

A word on this clone: Gene names follow the mouse nomenclature. The read comes to an end 1 residue before the CDR3 does, leaving the germline J gene to fill in the end. This sequence joins TRBV31 and TRBJ2-4; D is possibly TRBD2 (6 bases). V was trimmed by 0 bases and J by 0 bases, leaving 10 bases between them. CDR3 size: 15 residues. Germline values: CDR1 GKSSPN, CDR2 SITVG. The CDR3 bases that were read are TGTGCCTGGAGTCTCGGTGGGACTAGTCAAAACACCTTGTAC. This codes for CAWSLGGTSQNTLY. In full, the CDR3 reads CAWSLGGTSQNTLYF.

Turning to this clone: Mouse gene names and germline throughout. The read ends 1 residue before the CDR3 terminus; that terminus is restored from the germline J gene. The rearrangement uses TRBV24 and TRBJ2-7; 10 bases line up with TRBD1. The CDR3 covers 14 residues. Germline CDR1 is KGHTA and CDR2 is FRNEEI. The trim removed 4 bases at V and 2 bases at J, leaving 2 bases unmatched. CDR3 DNA, as far as it was read: TGTGCCAGCAGTCCCGGGACAGGGGCCTATGAACAGTAC. This codes for CASSPGTGAYEQY. In full, the CDR3 reads CASSPGTGAYEQYF.

This clone was recorded only once. Mouse gene names and germline throughout. The CDR3 extends 1 residue past the end of the read, so its final part is completed from the germline J gene. The chain recombines TRBV26 with TRBJ2-2; 10 bases map to TRBD2. CDR3 size: 17 residues. The germline gives CDR1 KGHPV, CDR2 FQNQEV (reference sequence). With V trimmed by 4 bases and J by 0 bases, 5 bases remained unmatched. The covered CDR3 bases are TGTGCCAGCAGTCGTAACTGGGGGGGTGCAAACACCGGGCAGCTCTAC. As protein: CASSRNWGGANTGQLY. The whole CDR3 reads CASSRNWGGANTGQLYF.

This clone has just one count. Genes and germline are mouse. The CDR3 goes on 1 residue after the read ends, and that part is filled in from the germline J gene. This chain connects TRBV15 to TRBJ2-2; 10 bases line up with TRBD2. After removal of 3 bases from V and 6 bases from J, the junction contained 1 base not matched to a gene. The CDR3 covers 14 residues. CDR1 and CDR2 (germline): SGHND, FRSKSL. The CDR3 DNA, read in part, is TGTGCCAGCAGTTTGACTGGGGGGCCCGGGCAGCTCTAC. Amino acid sequence: CASSLTGGPGQLY. The whole CDR3 sequence reads CASSLTGGPGQLYF.

Regarding this clone: The gene names here belong to mouse. The DNA read from the CDR3 is TGTGCCAGCACCGGACAGAATTCTGGAAATACGCTCTAT. The encoded protein is CASTGQNSGNTLY. The whole CDR3 protein reads CASTGQNSGNTLYF. The chain couples TRBV3 to TRBJ1-3; D might be TRBD1 (6 bases). The read falls 1 residue short of the CDR3 end, and the missing part is taken from the germline J gene. The CDR3 is 14 amino acids. CDR1 is SNHLY and CDR2 is FYNGKV in the germline V gene (reference sequence). V was pared by 7 bases and J by 0 bases, with 10 bases between.

This clone is large. Gene names refer to mouse genes. The read finishes 1 residue shy of the CDR3 end, and the germline J gene is used to complete it. V is TRBV3 and J is TRBJ1-5; 8 bases are a match to TRBD1. Germline CDR1 reads SNHLY; CDR2 reads FYNGKV (reference sequence). This CDR3 spans 13 amino acids. J was trimmed by 8 bases and V by 4 bases; bases with no gene match: 4. The CDR3 sequence: CASSSDRVEAPLF. The covered CDR3 bases are TGTGCCAGCAGCTCGGACAGGGTGGAGGCTCCGCTT.

Note on this clone: Gene names and germline match the mouse. Read sequence stops 1 residue before the CDR3 end, and the germline J gene provides the missing end. The chain combines TRBV3 with TRBJ2-1, with D possibly being TRBD1 or TRBD2 (5 bases each). Germline loops: CDR1 SNHLY, CDR2 FYNGKV (reference sequence). The CDR3 runs to 14 residues. Trimming stripped 5 bases from V and 1 base from J, with 9 bases between. The CDR3 loop is CASSPGRNYAEQFF. The DNA read from the CDR3 is TGTGCCAGCAGCCCGGGACGAAACTATGCTGAGCAGTTC. The full variable domain, with the rest looked up from reference TRBV3 and TRBJ2-1, is GPKVLQIPSHQIIDMGQMVTLNCDPVSNHLYFYWYKQILGQQMEFLVNFYNGKVMEKSKLFKDQFSVERPDGSYFTLKIQPTALEDSAVYFCASSPGRNYAEQFFGPGTRLTVL.

Notes on this clone: Germline and genes here are mouse. The read stops 1 residue short of the end of the CDR3; the missing end is completed from the germline J gene. The genes are TRBV31 and TRBJ2-5; the D is unclear. The CDR3 covers 11 residues. The V gene's germline CDR1 is GKSSPN and CDR2 SITVG. Trimming took off 0 bases at V and 4 bases at J, with 2 bases between the two ends. The CDR3 bases that were read are TGTGCCTGGAGTCTAGAAGACACCCAGTAC. Protein product: CAWSLEDTQY. The whole CDR3 sequence reads CAWSLEDTQYF.

Notes on this clone: The gene names here belong to mouse. With the read ending 1 residue before the CDR3 end, the germline J gene is used to fill in that end. The rearrangement joins TRBV4 to TRBJ2-7; 13 nucleotides agree with TRBD2. The length of the CDR3 is 15 residues. J gave up 7 bases and V 4 bases, and 7 bases lay outside the gene matches. Germline values: CDR1 LGHDT, CDR2 YNNKQL (reference sequence). The CDR3 here is CASSFRDWGGGEQYF. The sequenced part of the CDR3 DNA is TGTGCCAGCAGCTTCCGGGACTGGGGGGGAGGGGAACAGTAC.

In the case of this clone: Gene names and germline refer to mouse. The read ends 1 residue shy of where the CDR3 ends; the end is completed using the germline J gene. The chain combines TRBV26 with TRBJ1-1; weak D call: TRBD1 (6 bases). The V gene's germline CDR1 is KGHPV and CDR2 FQNQEV (reference sequence). V lost 8 bases and J 0 bases, leaving 10 bases between the germline ends. The CDR3 spans 13 residues. CDR3 DNA, as far as it was read: TGTGCCAGCGGGGGACAAGCAAACACAGAAGTCTTC. As protein: CASGGQANTEVF. Given in full, the CDR3 is CASGGQANTEVFF.

Note on this clone: The listed genes are named as in mouse. The read gets to within 1 residue of the CDR3 end, and the germline J gene fills in the rest. The genes are TRBV13-1 and TRBJ2-5; 12 positions agree with TRBD2. CDR1 and CDR2 (germline): NSHNY, SYGAGN. This CDR3 has 17 residues. Trimming removed 1 base from V and 1 base from J; junction bases left unmatched: 4. Incomplete CDR3 DNA: TGTGCCAGCAGTGATAGACTGGGGGGGCTGGACCAAGACACCCAGTAC. Amino acids: CASSDRLGGLDQDTQY. The full-length CDR3 reads as CASSDRLGGLDQDTQYF.

This clone was counted between two and nine times. Gene names are mouse gene names. The read stops 1 residue short of the end of the CDR3; the missing end is completed from the germline J gene. This chain links TRBV26 with TRBJ2-3; D ambiguous. Deletions cut 3 bases from V and 1 base from J, with 8 bases between. Germline CDR1 is KGHPV and CDR2 is FQNQEV (reference sequence). The CDR3 runs 14 residues. CDR3 sequence: CASSLGIRAETLYF. Incomplete CDR3 DNA: TGTGCCAGCAGTCTTGGGATTCGTGCAGAAACGCTGTAT. The whole variable domain, remainder taken from reference TRBV26 and TRBJ2-3, is NSKVIQTPRYLVKGQGQKAKMRCIPEKGHPVVFWYQQNKNNEFKFLINFQNQEVLQQIDMTEKRFSAECPSNSPCSLEIQSSEAGDSALYLCASSLGIRAETLYFGSGTRLTVL.

Notes on this clone: All gene names here are mouse names. The sequence runs out 1 residue before the end of the CDR3; the remainder is reconstructed from the germline J gene. The rearrangement joins TRBV16 to TRBJ2-5; D is unresolved. V gave up 0 bases and J gave up 0 bases, with 4 bases separating them. Germline values: CDR1 SGHSA, CDR2 FRNQAP. The CDR3 covers 14 residues. Incomplete CDR3 DNA: TGTGCAAGCAGCTTAGAGGGTAACCAAGACACCCAGTAC. Protein: CASSLEGNQDTQY. The whole CDR3 sequence is CASSLEGNQDTQYF. Full variable domain (rest looked up from reference TRBV16 and TRBJ2-5): NAGVIQTPRHKVTGKGQEATLWCEPISGHSAVFWYRQTIVQGLEFLTYFRNQAPIDDSGMPKERFSAQMPNQSHSTLKIQSTQPQDSAVYLCASSLEGNQDTQYFGPGTRLLVL.

In regard to this clone: Gene names are the mouse ones. The read halts 1 residue ahead of the CDR3 end, with the missing end drawn from the germline J gene. The chain combines TRBV3 with TRBJ2-3; D gene unclear. V was clipped by 2 bases and J by 0 bases, with 6 bases between them. In germline, CDR1 is SNHLY, CDR2 FYNGKV (reference sequence). There are 14 residues in the CDR3. The CDR3 region is CASSLRLSAETLYF. Incomplete CDR3 DNA: TGTGCCAGCAGCTTAAGACTTAGTGCAGAAACGCTGTAT.

With respect to this clone: All gene names here are mouse names. The read falls 1 residue short of the CDR3 end, and the missing part is taken from the germline J gene. The chain uses TRBV26 and TRBJ1-1; TRBD1 agrees at 9 bases. The V and J ends lost 6 bases and 1 base, in that order; junction bases with no gene match: 3. Per the germline V gene, CDR1 is KGHPV and CDR2 is FQNQEV (reference sequence). This CDR3 comprises 14 residues. CDR3 amino acids: CASSWDRANTEVFF. CDR3 DNA (partial): TGTGCCAGCAGCTGGGACAGGGCGAACACAGAAGTCTTC.